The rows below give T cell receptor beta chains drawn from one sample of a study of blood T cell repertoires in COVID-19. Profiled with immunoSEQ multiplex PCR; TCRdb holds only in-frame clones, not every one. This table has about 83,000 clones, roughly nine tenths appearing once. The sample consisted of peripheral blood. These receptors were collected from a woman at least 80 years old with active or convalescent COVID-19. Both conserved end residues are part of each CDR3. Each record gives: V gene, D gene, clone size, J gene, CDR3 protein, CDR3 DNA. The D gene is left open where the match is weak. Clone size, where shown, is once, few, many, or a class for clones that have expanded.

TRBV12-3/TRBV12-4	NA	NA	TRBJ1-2	CASSPGTWSYTF	TGTGCCAGCAGTCCCGGGACTTGGAGCTACACCTTC
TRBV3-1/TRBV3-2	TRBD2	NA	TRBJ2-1	CASSQGLADHNEQFF	TGTGCCAGCAGCCAAGGGCTAGCGGACCACAATGAGCAGTTCTTC
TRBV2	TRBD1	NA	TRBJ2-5	CASNGQVQETQYF	TGTGCCAGCAATGGACAGGTACAAGAGACCCAGTACTTC
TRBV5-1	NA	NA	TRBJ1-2	CASSLAVAGMGYTF	TGCGCCAGCAGCTTGGCCGTAGCCGGGATGGGCTACACCTTC
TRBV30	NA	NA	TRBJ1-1	CAWSWRMNTEAFF	TGTGCCTGGAGCTGGAGGATGAACACTGAAGCTTTCTTT
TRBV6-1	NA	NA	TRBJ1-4	CASSEEQATNEKLFF	TGTGCCAGCAGTGAAGAGCAAGCAACTAATGAAAAACTGTTTTTT
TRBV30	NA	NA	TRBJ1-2	CAWKLETLFKSGYTF	TGTGCCTGGAAACTAGAAACGTTATTTAAAAGTGGCTACACCTTC
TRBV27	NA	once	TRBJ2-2	CASRWGLKVGELFF	TGTGCCAGCCGTTGGGGCTTGAAGGTCGGGGAGCTGTTTTTT
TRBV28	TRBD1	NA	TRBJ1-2	CASSSEDRMGYGYTF	TGTGCCAGCAGTTCCGAGGACAGGATGGGCTATGGCTACACCTTC
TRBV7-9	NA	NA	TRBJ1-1	CASSLGTYTEAFF	TGTGCCAGCAGCTTAGGGACTTACACTGAAGCTTTCTTT
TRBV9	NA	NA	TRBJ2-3	CASSVQGTDTQYF	TGTGCCAGCAGCGTACAGGGGACAGATACGCAGTATTTT
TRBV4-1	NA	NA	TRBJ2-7	CASSQGYGYEQYF	TGCGCCAGCAGCCAAGGCTACGGGTACGAGCAGTACTTC
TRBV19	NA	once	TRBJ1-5	CASSRDSYSNQPQHF	TGTGCCAGTAGCCGGGACTCCTATAGCAATCAGCCCCAGCATTTT
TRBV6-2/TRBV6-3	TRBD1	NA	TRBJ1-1	CASSPGYWTGGRNTEAFF	TGTGCCAGCAGTCCCGGTTACTGGACAGGGGGCAGGAACACTGAAGCTTTCTTT
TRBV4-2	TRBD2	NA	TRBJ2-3	CASSQDTSGGSTDTQYF	TGTGCCAGCAGCCAAGATACTAGCGGGGGGAGCACAGATACGCAGTATTTT
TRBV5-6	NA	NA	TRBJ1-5	CASSLSYSNQPQHF	TGTGCCAGCAGTCTCTCCTATAGCAATCAGCCCCAGCATTTT
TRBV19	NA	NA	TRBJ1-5	CASSAGGNQPQHF	TGTGCCAGTAGTGCGGGTGGCAATCAGCCCCAGCATTTT
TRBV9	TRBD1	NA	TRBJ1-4	CASSPGGAFYEKLFF	TGTGCCAGCAGCCCAGGGGGCGCGTTTTATGAAAAACTGTTTTTT
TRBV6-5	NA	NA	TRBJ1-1	CASSHPGGMNTEAFF	TGTGCCAGCAGTCACCCCGGGGGGATGAACACTGAAGCTTTCTTT
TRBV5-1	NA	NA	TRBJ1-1	CASSFQGRGTEAFF	TGCGCCAGCAGCTTCCAGGGGAGGGGGACTGAAGCTTTCTTT
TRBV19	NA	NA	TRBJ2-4	CASSLAGTTNIQYF	TGTGCCAGTAGTCTCGCCGGGACAACAAACATTCAGTACTTC
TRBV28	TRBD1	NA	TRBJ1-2	CASSRQGSPNYGYTF	TGTGCCAGCAGCCGACAGGGTAGCCCTAACTATGGCTACACCTTC
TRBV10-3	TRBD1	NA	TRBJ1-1	CAISEGQGNTEAFF	TGTGCCATCAGTGAGGGACAGGGGAACACTGAAGCTTTCTTT